This is a list of T cell receptor beta chains from one sample in a study of blood T cell repertoires in COVID-19. Generated by immunoSEQ multiplex PCR, the TCRdb table keeps only in-frame clones and is missing some. Seen here are approximately 300,000 clones, over 70% observed once, and the top ten hold approximately 1.2%. Sequenced input: peripheral blood. The origin of the receptors is a woman aged 45-65 years with acute or convalescent COVID-19. The CDR3 runs from the conserved cysteine through the conserved F or W. Each record gives: D gene, V gene, J gene, clone size, CDR3 protein, CDR3 DNA. A D gene is named only where the DNA matches it firmly. A row's size may be missing; if present it is once, few, many or a size class.

-	TRBV7-9	TRBJ1-5	-	CASSPNSNQPQHF	TGTGCCAGCAGCCCAAATAGCAATCAGCCCCAGCATTTT
-	TRBV10-1	TRBJ1-3	-	CASSEAVSSSGNTIYF	TGCGCCAGCAGTGAGGCGGTATCCAGCTCTGGAAACACCATATATTTT
-	TRBV10-2	TRBJ1-4	few	CASSDRNLDYNEKLFF	TGCGCCAGCAGTGACCGTAATCTGGACTATAATGAAAAACTGTTTTTT
-	TRBV6-2/TRBV6-3	TRBJ2-1	-	CASSTNYNEQFF	TGTGCCAGCAGTACAAACTACAATGAGCAGTTCTTC
-	TRBV30	TRBJ1-3	few	CAWSSGPGNTIYF	TGTGCCTGGAGCTCGGGTCCTGGAAACACCATATATTTT
-	TRBV12-3/TRBV12-4	TRBJ1-1	-	CASSWRSNTEAFF	TGTGCCAGCAGTTGGAGATCGAATACTGAAGCTTTCTTT
TRBD1	TRBV7-3	TRBJ2-5	once	CASSLRGGVEETQYF	TGTGCCAGCAGCTTAAGAGGGGGCGTAGAAGAGACCCAGTACTTC
TRBD1	TRBV6-5	TRBJ1-2	-	CAGQGAGNYGYTF	TGTGCCGGACAGGGGGCGGGTAACTATGGCTACACCTTC
TRBD2	TRBV7-3	TRBJ2-3	-	CASSLSTSGWDTQYF	TGTGCCAGCAGCTTATCGACTAGCGGGTGGGATACGCAGTATTTT
TRBD1	TRBV4-3	TRBJ1-2	-	CASSQWDRGLQGYTF	TGCGCCAGCAGCCAATGGGACAGGGGCCTCCAGGGCTACACCTTC
TRBD1	TRBV6-5	TRBJ1-5	-	CASSRDSSNQPQHF	TGTGCCAGCAGCCGGGACAGCTCGAATCAGCCCCAGCATTTT
TRBD1	TRBV7-8	TRBJ2-5	-	CASSPQTGGRFGETQYF	TGTGCCAGCAGCCCCCAGACAGGGGGCCGGTTTGGAGAGACCCAGTACTTC
-	TRBV11-2	TRBJ2-3	-	CASRFTGTSTDTQYF	TGTGCCAGCAGATTTACCGGGACTAGCACAGATACGCAGTATTTT
-	TRBV3-1/TRBV3-2	TRBJ2-3	-	CASSSGGLPTQYF	TGTGCCAGCAGTAGTGGTGGGCTCCCCACGCAGTATTTT
TRBD1	TRBV18	TRBJ1-1	few	CASSPGQGNTEAFF	TGTGCCAGCTCACCTGGACAGGGGAACACTGAAGCTTTCTTT
TRBD1	TRBV18	TRBJ2-1	-	CASSPITGGGEQFF	TGTGCCAGCTCACCTATTACAGGGGGCGGTGAGCAGTTCTTC
TRBD1	TRBV6-5	TRBJ2-3	-	CASTRSQGVADTQYF	TGTGCCAGCACCAGGTCGCAGGGGGTCGCAGATACGCAGTATTTT
-	TRBV5-1	TRBJ2-3	-	CASSLSRGDTQYF	TGCGCCAGCAGCTTGTCCAGGGGAGATACGCAGTATTTT
-	TRBV6-1	TRBJ1-2	-	CASSRGRAGYGYTF	TGTGCCAGCAGCAGGGGCCGTGCGGGCTATGGCTACACCTTC
-	TRBV15	TRBJ2-1	-	CATSRDRGYEQFF	TGTGCCACCAGCAGAGATCGAGGGTATGAGCAGTTCTTC
-	TRBV5-4	TRBJ2-3	-	CASSLAGVSTDTQYF	TGTGCCAGCAGCTTGGCGGGAGTCAGCACAGATACGCAGTATTTT
-	TRBV27	TRBJ2-4	-	CASSLPGNQYF	TGTGCCAGCAGTTTGCCGGGGAACCAGTACTTC
TRBD2	TRBV7-9	TRBJ2-2	-	CASSLAGLAGGGGELFF	TGTGCCAGCAGCTTAGCTGGGCTAGCGGGAGGCGGCGGGGAGCTGTTTTTT
-	TRBV5-1	TRBJ1-1	-	CASSSSDRWTTEAFF	TGCGCCAGCAGCTCATCCGACAGGTGGACCACTGAAGCTTTCTTT
-	TRBV3-1/TRBV3-2	TRBJ2-7	once	CASSQRPPGTEQYF	TGTGCCAGCAGCCAAAGGCCTCCTGGGACAGAGCAGTACTTC
-	TRBV19	TRBJ2-3	-	CATTGGGAITDTQYF	TGTGCCACCACTGGGGGGGGCGCTATCACAGATACGCAGTATTTT
-	TRBV19	TRBJ2-7	-	CASSFSGSPYEQYF	TGTGCCAGTAGTTTTTCCGGGTCTCCCTACGAGCAGTACTTC
-	TRBV18	TRBJ1-2	-	CASSPSQTNYGYTF	TGTGCCAGCTCACCAAGCCAAACTAACTATGGCTACACCTTC
-	TRBV7-2	TRBJ1-5	-	CASSPSGQPQHF	TGTGCCAGCAGCCCGTCCGGTCAGCCCCAGCATTTT
TRBD1	TRBV19	TRBJ1-6	-	CASRDSLNSPLHF	TGTGCCAGTCGGGACAGCCTCAATTCACCCCTCCACTTT
TRBD1	TRBV6-5	TRBJ1-2	-	CASRYRGQRETF	TGTGCCAGCAGGTACAGGGGGCAACGGGAAACCTTC
TRBD2	TRBV19	TRBJ2-1	-	CASSTLSGGVYNEQFF	TGTGCCAGTAGTACGTTAAGCGGGGGGGTCTACAATGAGCAGTTCTTC
-	TRBV20-1	TRBJ2-2	-	CSASVSGELFF	TGCAGTGCTAGTGTCTCTGGGGAGCTGTTTTTT
-	TRBV4-1	TRBJ2-7	-	CASSHVGTAREQYF	TGCGCCAGCAGCCATGTTGGGACTGCCCGAGAGCAGTACTTC
-	TRBV6-5	TRBJ1-2	-	CASSSGNGVGYTF	TGTGCCAGCAGTTCCGGGAATGGGGTCGGCTACACCTTC
-	TRBV3-1/TRBV3-2	TRBJ1-1	-	CASSQGPNTEAFF	TGTGCCAGCAGCCAGGGGCCGAACACTGAAGCTTTCTTT
-	TRBV5-1	TRBJ2-1	few	CASSLELYNEQFF	TGCGCCAGCAGCTTGGAACTCTACAATGAGCAGTTCTTC
TRBD1	TRBV30	TRBJ2-5	-	CAWSPRGQGGQTQYF	TGTGCCTGGAGCCCCCGGGGACAGGGCGGACAGACCCAGTACTTC
TRBD2	TRBV7-3	TRBJ2-1	-	CASSQIEQLAGGINEQFF	TGTGCCAGCAGCCAGATTGAACAACTAGCGGGAGGGATAAATGAGCAGTTCTTC
-	TRBV20-1	TRBJ1-2	-	CSAPDFYGYTF	TGCAGTGCGCCAGATTTCTATGGCTACACCTTC
-	TRBV21-1	TRBJ2-2	-	CASSKNKDTNTGELFF	TGTGCCAGCAGCAAAAATAAGGACACGAACACCGGGGAGCTGTTTTTT
TRBD1	TRBV5-1	TRBJ1-4	-	CASSLGTGREKLFF	TGCGCCAGCAGCTTAGGGACAGGACGTGAAAAACTGTTTTTT
TRBD2	TRBV13	TRBJ2-6	-	CASSLGRGAGANVLTF	TGTGCCAGCAGCTTGGGGAGGGGCGCTGGGGCCAACGTCCTGACTTTC
-	TRBV4-1	TRBJ2-1	-	CASSATRPLINEQFF	TGCGCCAGCAGCGCGACTCGTCCCTTAATTAATGAGCAGTTCTTC
-	TRBV3-1/TRBV3-2	TRBJ1-2	few	CASSQDRGVGYTF	TGTGCCAGCAGCCAAGATCGGGGGGTTGGCTACACCTTC
TRBD1	TRBV27	TRBJ2-1	-	CAAAAGTGGTYNEQFF	TGTGCCGCAGCGGCCGGGACAGGGGGTACCTACAATGAGCAGTTCTTC
TRBD2	TRBV5-5	TRBJ2-5	-	CASSDRYSSGRAWETQYF	TGTGCCAGCAGCGATCGCTATTCAAGCGGGAGGGCCTGGGAGACCCAGTACTTC
-	TRBV19	TRBJ1-5	-	CASSPRGVPGQPQHF	TGTGCCAGTAGTCCCCGGGGGGTTCCTGGACAGCCCCAGCATTTT
-	TRBV5-1	TRBJ1-2	-	CASRGQGYGYTF	TGCGCCAGCAGAGGGCAGGGGTATGGCTACACCTTC
-	TRBV4-2	TRBJ2-2	-	CASSQESFGGGELFF	TGTGCCAGCAGCCAAGAAAGTTTCGGGGGCGGGGAGCTGTTTTTT
-	TRBV5-1	TRBJ2-7	-	CASSNQGTSYEQYF	TGCGCCAGCTCCAACCAGGGCACCTCCTACGAGCAGTACTTC